These 14 T cell receptor beta chains came from one sample sequenced in a study of blood T cells in healthy people across ages. A second PCR, run for 7 to 11 cycles, used a sample-barcoded 5' primer plus a J-beta primer mix. One entry per CDR3 protein results from TCRdb running MiXCR on the 5' RACE reads. Of around 870,000 distinct CDR3 sequences in the sample, around 28% were seen once. Sequenced sample: blood. All receptors come from a woman aged 80 or over in good health.

This clonotype has only a few counts. This clone may be a read error of a much larger clone one base away. The gene calls are TRBV20-1 and TRBJ2-5; D uncertain. The CDR3 is 12 residues long. From germline, CDR1 is DFQATT and CDR2 SNEGSKA (reference sequence). Written as DNA, the CDR3 is TGCAGGGCTAGAGATCACTGGGAGACCCAGTACTTC. The encoded protein is CRARDHWETQYF.

In regard to this clonotype: This could be a read error, since a much larger clone is one nucleotide away. The chain is built from TRBV20-1 and TRBJ1-2; D is unclear. This CDR3 region has 11 residues. Germline loops: CDR1 DFQATT, CDR2 SNEGSKA (reference sequence). The CDR3: CRALSNYGYTF. The CDR3 DNA follows: TGCAGGGCTTTGTCTAACTATGGCTACACCTTC.

This clonotype was recorded many times. The chain couples TRBV20-1 to TRBJ2-7; TRBD1 aligns across 7 bases. J was trimmed by 4 bases and V by 6 bases; bases with no gene match: 9. The V gene's germline CDR1 is DFQATT and CDR2 SNEGSKA (reference sequence). The CDR3 extends over 13 amino acids. The CDR3 DNA reads TGCAGTGCCCACAGGGGTTTCGGTTACGAGCAGTACTTC. This sequence encodes CSAHRGFGYEQYF.

The chain has TRBV3-1 and TRBJ2-1; D gene ambiguous. V lost 7 bases to trimming and J lost 9 bases, with 16 bases between them. The CDR3 loop spans 13 amino acids. CDR1 and CDR2 (germline): LGHDT, YNNKEL (reference sequence). The CDR3 here is CASTPFEYAEQFF. In DNA form, the CDR3 reads TGTGCCAGCACCCCGTTTGAGTATGCTGAGCAGTTCTTC.

This clonotype was recorded many times. The gene calls are TRBV30 and TRBJ1-2; D not certain. In germline, CDR1 is GTSNPN, CDR2 SVGIG (reference sequence). Trimming removed 5 bases from V and 1 base from J, with 11 bases in between. The CDR3 length is 13 residues. The CDR3 reads CAWARTDNYGYTF. DNA of the CDR3: TGTGCCTGGGCACGCACCGATAACTATGGCTACACCTTC.

This clonotype came up a few times. The genes are TRBV20-1 and TRBJ1-1; D is perhaps TRBD1 (6 bases). CDR1 is DFQATT, CDR2 SNEGSKA, per germline (reference sequence). Trimming took 3 bases from V and 4 from J, leaving 9 bases between them. CDR3 length: 12 residues. As DNA, the CDR3 is TGCAGTGCTAGTGGGGGCCTCACTGAAGCTTTCTTT. Its translation is CSASGGLTEAFF.

This clonotype was observed many times. The chain links TRBV12-3 or TRBV12-4 to TRBJ1-2; a possible D gene is TRBD1 (5 bases). The CDR3 extends over 13 amino acids. Trimming cost V 2 bases and J 5 bases, with 9 bases left between them. The CDR3 protein is CASSLQGWYGYTF. The DNA of the CDR3 is TGTGCCAGCAGTTTACAGGGTTGGTATGGCTACACCTTC.

This clonotype was counted many times. The chain carries TRBV9 and TRBJ1-2; 8 bases match TRBD1. The CDR3 is 15 amino acids. Unmatched junction bases numbered 2, after V lost 0 bases and J lost 1 base. Per the germline V gene, CDR1 is SGDLS and CDR2 is YYNGEE. CDR3 loop: CASSVGQGINYGYTF. CDR3 coding DNA: TGTGCCAGCAGCGTAGGACAGGGGATTAACTATGGCTACACCTTC.

This clonotype was found a few times. The chain employs TRBV2 and TRBJ1-4; 7 positions match TRBD1. The V gene's germline CDR1 is SNHLY and CDR2 FYNNEI. The CDR3 is 14 residues long. J gave up 8 bases and V 8 bases, and 11 bases lay outside the gene matches. CDR3 amino acids: CASGRQGSFEKLFF. In DNA, the CDR3 is TGTGCCAGCGGGAGACAGGGATCGTTCGAAAAACTGTTTTTT. The full variable domain, in which reference TRBV2 and TRBJ1-4 provide the parts outside the CDR3, is EPEVTQTPSHQVTQMGQEVILRCVPISNHLYFYWYRQILGQKVEFLVSFYNNEISEKSEIFDDQFSVERPDGSNFTLKIRSTKLEDSAMYFCASGRQGSFEKLFFGSGTQLSVL.

This clonotype was detected only a few times. Given a much more abundant clone one base away, this may be a read error. The chain links TRBV18 to TRBJ2-7, with D maybe TRBD1 (5 bases). This CDR3 comprises 14 residues. Trimming took off 2 bases at V and 4 bases at J, with 12 bases between the two ends. CDR1 KGHSH and CDR2 LQKENI come from the germline V gene. This CDR3 reads CASSPAKGPYEQYF. The CDR3 bases are TGTGCCAGCTCACCAGCCAAGGGGCCATACGAGCAGTACTTC.

This clonotype was counted many times. The chain recombines TRBV4-2 with TRBJ2-5; D uncertain. Germline V lookup: CDR1 LGHNA, CDR2 YNFKEQ. The CDR3 runs 15 residues. V was trimmed by 5 bases and J by 5 bases, leaving 18 bases between them. The CDR3 region is CASSSLGPQKETQYF. The CDR3 bases are TGTGCCAGCAGCTCTCTAGGCCCACAAAAGGAGACCCAGTACTTC.

This chain joins TRBV6-1 and TRBJ2-5; 8 bases match TRBD1. The ends lost 7 bases at V and 4 bases at J; junction bases unmatched: 5. Germline V CDR1 and CDR2: MNHNS, SASEGT. The CDR3 is 13 residues long. The CDR3: CASTLTGVETQYF. The CDR3 nucleotides are TGTGCCAGCACTCTGACAGGGGTAGAGACCCAGTACTTC.

This clonotype was found a few times. This may be a read error, as it is one base from a much larger clone. The chain recombines TRBV7-2 with TRBJ2-5; D not resolved. CDR3 length: 13 amino acids. CDR1 is SGHTA and CDR2 is FQGNSA in the germline V gene. V lost 3 bases, J lost 11 bases, and 16 bases lay in between. CDR3 region: CASSLVVYNEQYF. In DNA form, the CDR3 reads TGTGCCAGCAGCTTGGTGGTCTACAATGAGCAGTACTTC.

Points on this clonotype: Given a much more abundant clone one base away, this may be a read error. The chain employs TRBV6-5 and TRBJ2-5; either TRBD1 or TRBD2 may fit D (7 bases each). This CDR3 contains 12 residues. The V end was cut by 8 bases, the J end by 11 bases, with 18 bases between. In germline, CDR1 is MNHEY, CDR2 SVGAGI. The CDR3 reads CASQGGPGEQYF. DNA for the CDR3: TGTGCCAGCCAGGGGGGGCCTGGTGAGCAGTACTTC.